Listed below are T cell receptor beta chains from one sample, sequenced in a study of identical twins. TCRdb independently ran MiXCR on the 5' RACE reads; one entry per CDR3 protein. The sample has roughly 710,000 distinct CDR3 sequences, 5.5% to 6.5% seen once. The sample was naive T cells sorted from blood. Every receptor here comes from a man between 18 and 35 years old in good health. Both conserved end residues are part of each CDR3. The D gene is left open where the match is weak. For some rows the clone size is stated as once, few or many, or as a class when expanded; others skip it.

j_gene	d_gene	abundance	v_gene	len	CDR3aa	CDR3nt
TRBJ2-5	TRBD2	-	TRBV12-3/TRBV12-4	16	CASSLRTSGSRETQYF	TGTGCCAGCAGTCTCCGGACTAGCGGGAGCCGGGAGACCCAGTACTTC
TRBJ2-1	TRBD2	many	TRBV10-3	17	CAICLPVREGQCNEQFF	TGTGCCATCTGCTTACCCGTACGGGAGGGCCAGTGCAATGAGCAGTTCTTC
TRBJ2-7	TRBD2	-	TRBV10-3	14	CAISDSRGAYEQYF	TGTGCCATCAGTGACTCGCGGGGGGCCTACGAGCAGTACTTC
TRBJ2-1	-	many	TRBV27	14	CASSLWGRANEQFF	TGTGCCAGCAGTTTATGGGGCAGGGCAAATGAGCAGTTCTTC
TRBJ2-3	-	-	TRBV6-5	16	CASSPSGGRSTDTQYF	TGTGCCAGCAGCCCCTCCGGGGGGCGGAGCACAGATACGCAGTATTTT
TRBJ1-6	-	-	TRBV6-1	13	CASMGSYNSPLHF	TGTGCCAGCATGGGCTCCTATAATTCACCCCTCCACTTT
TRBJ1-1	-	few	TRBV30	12	CAYDRTPTEAFF	TGTGCCTATGACAGGACCCCCACTGAAGCTTTCTTT
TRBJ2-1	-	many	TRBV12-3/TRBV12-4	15	CASSSPVTKLDEQFF	TGTGCCAGCAGCTCCCCAGTGACCAAGCTGGATGAGCAGTTCTTC
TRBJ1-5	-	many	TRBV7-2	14	CASSFVSYYQPQHF	TGTGCCAGCAGCTTTGTCAGTTACTATCAGCCCCAGCATTTT
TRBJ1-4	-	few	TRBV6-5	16	CASSYSFQATNEKLFF	TGTGCCAGCAGTTACTCTTTTCAGGCAACTAATGAAAAACTGTTTTTT
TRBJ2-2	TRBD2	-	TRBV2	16	CASMWTSGGRTGELFF	TGTGCCAGCATGTGGACTTCGGGAGGGCGGACCGGGGAGCTGTTTTTT
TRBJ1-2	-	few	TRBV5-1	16	CASSSTMGELNYGYTF	TGCGCCAGCAGCTCCACAATGGGGGAACTAAACTATGGCTACACCTTC
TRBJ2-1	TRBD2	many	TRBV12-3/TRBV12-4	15	CASSPKASGYNEQFF	TGTGCCAGCAGTCCAAAGGCTAGCGGGTACAATGAGCAGTTCTTC
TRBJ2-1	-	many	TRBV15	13	CATSRDRLNEQFF	TGTGCCACCAGCAGGGACCGACTCAATGAGCAGTTCTTC
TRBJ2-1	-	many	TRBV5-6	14	CASSSGLSHNEQFF	TGTGCCAGCAGCTCCGGACTATCCCACAATGAGCAGTTCTTC
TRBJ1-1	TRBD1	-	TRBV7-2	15	CASSRGTGGFYEAFF	TGTGCCAGCAGCCGCGGGACAGGGGGTTTTTATGAAGCTTTCTTT
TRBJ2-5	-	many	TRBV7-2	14	CASSLGQFQETQYF	TGTGCCAGCAGCTTAGGACAATTCCAAGAGACCCAGTACTTC
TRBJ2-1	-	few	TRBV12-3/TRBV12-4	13	CASSLLTNNEQFF	TGTGCCAGCAGTTTACTCACCAACAATGAGCAGTTCTTC
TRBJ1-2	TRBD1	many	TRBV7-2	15	CASSLTGTGLEGYTF	TGTGCCAGCAGCTTAACCGGGACAGGGCTAGAGGGCTACACCTTC
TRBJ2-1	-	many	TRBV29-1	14	CSVERLARNNEQFF	TGCAGCGTTGAGAGGCTAGCGAGGAACAATGAGCAGTTCTTC
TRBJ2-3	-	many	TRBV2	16	CASTREGLPATDTQYF	TGTGCCAGCACCCGAGAGGGCCTCCCGGCGACAGATACGCAGTATTTT
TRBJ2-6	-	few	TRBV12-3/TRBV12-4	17	CASRRNSGVTGANVLTF	TGTGCCAGCAGACGCAACTCGGGGGTAACTGGGGCCAACGTCCTGACTTTC
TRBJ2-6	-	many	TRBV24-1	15	CATSREDSGANVLTF	TGTGCCACCAGCAGGGAAGACTCTGGGGCCAACGTCCTGACTTTC
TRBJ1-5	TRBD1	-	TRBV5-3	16	CARSLEGQGRNQPQHF	TGTGCCAGAAGCTTGGAGGGACAGGGGAGAAATCAGCCCCAGCATTTT
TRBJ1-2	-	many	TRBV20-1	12	CSAGTTNYGYTF	TGCAGTGCTGGAACGACTAACTATGGCTACACCTTC
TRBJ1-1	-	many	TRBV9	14	CASNGGQGYTEAFF	TGTGCCAGCAACGGTGGGCAGGGGTACACTGAAGCTTTCTTT
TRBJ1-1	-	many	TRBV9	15	CASSVPGPLNTEAFF	TGTGCCAGCAGCGTCCCGGGACCGTTGAACACTGAAGCTTTCTTT
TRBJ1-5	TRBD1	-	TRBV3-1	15	CASSNGLDRVQPQHF	TGTGCCAGCAGCAACGGGTTGGACAGGGTCCAGCCCCAGCATTTT
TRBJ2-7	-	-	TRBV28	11	CASSSRESPYF	TGTGCCAGCAGTTCGAGGGAGTCTCCGTACTTC
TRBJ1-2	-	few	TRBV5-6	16	CASSLEAPLRKYGYTF	TGTGCCAGCAGCTTGGAAGCGCCTCTGAGGAAATATGGCTACACCTTC
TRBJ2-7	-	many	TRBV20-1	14	CSARDVGKVGEQYF	TGCAGTGCTAGAGATGTAGGGAAAGTGGGGGAGCAGTACTTC
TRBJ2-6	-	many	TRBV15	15	CATSREGFGANVLTF	TGTGCCACCAGCAGAGAAGGCTTTGGGGCCAACGTCCTGACTTTC
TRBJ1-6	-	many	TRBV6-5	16	CASSYEQPRVNSPLHF	TGTGCCAGCAGTTATGAACAGCCCAGGGTTAATTCACCCCTCCACTTT
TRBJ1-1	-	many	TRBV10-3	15	CAIRSPPPINTEAFF	TGTGCCATCAGGAGCCCCCCCCCTATCAACACTGAAGCTTTCTTT
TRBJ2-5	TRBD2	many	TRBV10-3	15	CAISVGGSVQETQYF	TGTGCCATCAGTGTGGGCGGGAGTGTCCAAGAGACCCAGTACTTC
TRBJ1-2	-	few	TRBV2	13	CAGQGSHNYGYTF	TGTGCCGGGCAGGGATCCCACAACTATGGCTACACCTTC